Listed below are T cell receptor beta chains from one sample, sequenced in a study of immune heterogeneity within non-small cell lung tumors. In TCRdb, the multiplex PCR reads were re-called with MiXCR into one record per CDR3 protein. The sample gives fewer than 2,000 distinct CDR3 sequences, more than 45% of which show up once; approximately 15% is in the top ten. The sample consisted of lung tumor tissue. The receptors come from a man in his 60s with non-small cell lung cancer. The CDR3 runs from the conserved cysteine through the conserved F or W. Fields, in order: D gene, CDR3 length, clone size, V gene, J gene, CDR3 protein, CDR3 DNA. D genes are given only for firm matches. For some rows the clone size is stated as once, few or many, or as a class when expanded; others skip it.

d_call: .; cdr3_length: 12; clone_size: once; v_call: TRBV28; j_call: TRBJ2-5; cdr3_aa: CASATGEETQYF; cdr3_nt: TGTGCCAGCGCGACAGGAGAAGAGACCCAGTACTTC
d_call: TRBD2; cdr3_length: 15; clone_size: .; v_call: TRBV12-3/TRBV12-4; j_call: TRBJ2-1; cdr3_aa: CATQSGLAGGNEQFF; cdr3_nt: TGTGCCACTCAATCAGGACTAGCGGGAGGGAATGAGCAGTTCTTC
d_call: .; cdr3_length: 13; clone_size: .; v_call: TRBV7-8; j_call: TRBJ1-2; cdr3_aa: CASSLSGPYGYTF; cdr3_nt: TGTGCCAGCAGCTTATCAGGGCCGTATGGCTACACCTTC
d_call: TRBD2; cdr3_length: 16; clone_size: few; v_call: TRBV27; j_call: TRBJ2-1; cdr3_aa: CASSLGGREGSNEQFF; cdr3_nt: TGTGCCAGCAGTTTGGGTGGGCGGGAGGGGAGTAATGAGCAGTTCTTC
d_call: .; cdr3_length: 14; clone_size: .; v_call: TRBV20-1; j_call: TRBJ1-2; cdr3_aa: CSARGQLDTYGYTF; cdr3_nt: TGCAGTGCTAGAGGCCAGTTAGACACCTATGGCTACACCTTC
d_call: .; cdr3_length: 15; clone_size: .; v_call: TRBV18; j_call: TRBJ2-2; cdr3_aa: CASSPRQANTGELFF; cdr3_nt: TGTGCCAGCTCACCAAGGCAGGCGAACACCGGGGAGCTGTTTTTT
d_call: TRBD2; cdr3_length: 13; clone_size: .; v_call: TRBV19; j_call: TRBJ2-3; cdr3_aa: CATHPPGLAGPLF; cdr3_nt: TGTGCAACGCATCCCCCAGGGCTAGCGGGACCCCTCTTT
d_call: TRBD2; cdr3_length: 13; clone_size: few; v_call: TRBV20-1; j_call: TRBJ2-5; cdr3_aa: CSGLRAGEETQYF; cdr3_nt: TGCAGTGGCCTCCGAGCGGGAGAAGAGACCCAGTACTTC
d_call: TRBD1; cdr3_length: 16; clone_size: .; v_call: TRBV5-1; j_call: TRBJ2-7; cdr3_aa: CASSLGSGQSHYEQYF; cdr3_nt: TGCGCCAGCAGCTTGGGGTCGGGACAGAGCCACTACGAGCAGTACTTC
d_call: TRBD1; cdr3_length: 14; clone_size: .; v_call: TRBV19; j_call: TRBJ2-7; cdr3_aa: CASSIGGQGYEQYF; cdr3_nt: TGTGCCAGTAGTATCGGGGGACAGGGATACGAGCAGTACTTC
d_call: TRBD2; cdr3_length: 17; clone_size: .; v_call: TRBV5-8; j_call: TRBJ2-1; cdr3_aa: CASTKGLADSSYNEQFF; cdr3_nt: TGTGCCAGCACCAAAGGACTAGCGGATAGCTCCTACAATGAGCAGTTCTTC
d_call: .; cdr3_length: 14; clone_size: .; v_call: TRBV9; j_call: TRBJ2-7; cdr3_aa: CASSLRTGTYEQYF; cdr3_nt: TGTGCCAGCAGCCTCCGGACGGGAACCTACGAGCAGTACTTC
d_call: TRBD2; cdr3_length: 15; clone_size: .; v_call: TRBV5-1; j_call: TRBJ2-3; cdr3_aa: CASSRGSGHTDTQYF; cdr3_nt: TGCGCCAGCAGCCGGGGTAGCGGGCACACAGATACGCAGTATTTT
d_call: TRBD1; cdr3_length: 15; clone_size: .; v_call: TRBV12-3/TRBV12-4; j_call: TRBJ1-2; cdr3_aa: CASSFRQTGRYGYTF; cdr3_nt: TGTGCCAGCAGTTTCAGACAGACAGGGCGGTATGGCTACACCTTC
d_call: TRBD1; cdr3_length: 14; clone_size: .; v_call: TRBV28; j_call: TRBJ1-2; cdr3_aa: CASRLTGGNYGYTF; cdr3_nt: TGTGCCAGCCGGTTGACAGGGGGCAACTATGGCTACACCTTC
d_call: .; cdr3_length: 13; clone_size: .; v_call: TRBV19; j_call: TRBJ2-2; cdr3_aa: CASSKRSTGDLFF; cdr3_nt: TGTGCCAGTAGTAAGCGGAGCACCGGGGACCTGTTTTTT
d_call: .; cdr3_length: 14; clone_size: few; v_call: TRBV10-2; j_call: TRBJ2-1; cdr3_aa: CASRDRGVVNEQFF; cdr3_nt: TGCGCCAGCAGGGACAGAGGGGTTGTAAATGAGCAGTTCTTC
d_call: .; cdr3_length: 15; clone_size: once; v_call: TRBV20-1; j_call: TRBJ2-2; cdr3_aa: CSAFDGIPNTGELFF; cdr3_nt: TGCAGTGCTTTCGATGGGATCCCGAACACCGGGGAGCTGTTTTTT
d_call: .; cdr3_length: 13; clone_size: few; v_call: TRBV10-3; j_call: TRBJ2-7; cdr3_aa: CAISEMYYYEQYF; cdr3_nt: TGTGCCATCAGTGAAATGTACTACTACGAGCAGTACTTC
d_call: TRBD2; cdr3_length: 15; clone_size: .; v_call: TRBV6-1; j_call: TRBJ2-3; cdr3_aa: CASSSGIPATDTEYF; cdr3_nt: TGTGCCAGCAGTAGCGGGATTCCTGCCACAGATACGGAGTATTTT
d_call: .; cdr3_length: 16; clone_size: .; v_call: TRBV19; j_call: TRBJ1-5; cdr3_aa: CASSTLTGDSNQPQHF; cdr3_nt: TGTGCCAGTAGTACCCTGACAGGAGATAGCAATCAGCCCCAGCATTTT
d_call: TRBD2; cdr3_length: 17; clone_size: .; v_call: TRBV18; j_call: TRBJ2-1; cdr3_aa: CASSPPGGGNSYNEQFF; cdr3_nt: TGTGCCAGCTCACCACCTGGGGGGGGTAACTCCTACAATGAGCAGTTCTTC
d_call: .; cdr3_length: 11; clone_size: .; v_call: TRBV29-1; j_call: TRBJ1-2; cdr3_aa: CSVGQGGDYTF; cdr3_nt: TGCAGCGTTGGCCAGGGAGGAGACTACACCTTC
d_call: TRBD1; cdr3_length: 17; clone_size: large; v_call: TRBV12-3/TRBV12-4; j_call: TRBJ1-3; cdr3_aa: CASSLRGTGVYGNTIYF; cdr3_nt: TGTGCCAGCAGTTTGAGAGGGACAGGGGTATATGGAAACACCATATATTTT
d_call: .; cdr3_length: 18; clone_size: .; v_call: TRBV6-6; j_call: TRBJ2-2; cdr3_aa: CASSYSPSGNTNTGELFF; cdr3_nt: TGTGCCAGCAGTTACTCTCCCAGCGGTAACACGAACACCGGGGAGCTGTTTTTT
d_call: .; cdr3_length: 15; clone_size: .; v_call: TRBV5-1; j_call: TRBJ1-2; cdr3_aa: CASSTVGYGDYGYTF; cdr3_nt: TGCGCCAGCAGCACGGTGGGTTATGGCGACTATGGCTACACCTTC
d_call: .; cdr3_length: 12; clone_size: .; v_call: TRBV7-2; j_call: TRBJ2-1; cdr3_aa: CASSPGLNEQFF; cdr3_nt: TGTGCCAGCAGCCCCGGGCTCAATGAGCAGTTCTTC
d_call: .; cdr3_length: 15; clone_size: .; v_call: TRBV5-1; j_call: TRBJ1-1; cdr3_aa: CASRVLRGSNTEAFF; cdr3_nt: TGCGCCAGCAGGGTTCTCAGGGGAAGTAACACTGAAGCTTTCTTT
d_call: .; cdr3_length: 14; clone_size: .; v_call: TRBV6-2/TRBV6-3; j_call: TRBJ2-1; cdr3_aa: CASSPTVTSREQFF; cdr3_nt: TGTGCCAGCAGCCCAACCGTTACTAGTAGAGAGCAGTTCTTC
d_call: .; cdr3_length: 12; clone_size: .; v_call: TRBV10-2; j_call: TRBJ2-1; cdr3_aa: CASSRDGDEQFF; cdr3_nt: TGCGCCAGCAGTAGGGACGGGGATGAGCAGTTCTTC
d_call: .; cdr3_length: 14; clone_size: .; v_call: TRBV7-9; j_call: TRBJ2-5; cdr3_aa: CASTKPEGLKTQYF; cdr3_nt: TGTGCCAGCACCAAGCCCGAAGGTCTTAAGACCCAGTACTTC
d_call: TRBD2; cdr3_length: 15; clone_size: .; v_call: TRBV10-2; j_call: TRBJ2-1; cdr3_aa: CASSESGGLYNEQLF; cdr3_nt: TGCGCCAGCAGTGAGAGCGGGGGGCTTTACAATGAGCAGCTCTTC
d_call: .; cdr3_length: 16; clone_size: .; v_call: TRBV27; j_call: TRBJ1-5; cdr3_aa: CASSPAGGKSNQPQHF; cdr3_nt: TGTGCCAGCAGTCCCGCGGGGGGCAAGAGCAATCAGCCCCAGCATTTT
d_call: TRBD2; cdr3_length: 12; clone_size: .; v_call: TRBV30; j_call: TRBJ2-1; cdr3_aa: CAWSETSSRQFF; cdr3_nt: TGTGCCTGGAGCGAGACTAGCTCTAGGCAGTTCTTC
d_call: .; cdr3_length: 15; clone_size: .; v_call: TRBV6-1; j_call: TRBJ1-2; cdr3_aa: CASIRGTTRGDGYTF; cdr3_nt: TGTGCCAGCATACGCGGGACAACACGAGGGGATGGCTACACCTTC
d_call: .; cdr3_length: 14; clone_size: .; v_call: TRBV5-1; j_call: TRBJ1-2; cdr3_aa: CASSPDPGLSSYTF; cdr3_nt: TGCGCCAGCAGCCCGGACCCAGGATTGTCTAGCTACACCTTC
d_call: .; cdr3_length: 15; clone_size: .; v_call: TRBV7-9; j_call: TRBJ2-2; cdr3_aa: CASSSSRDFVGELFF; cdr3_nt: TGTGCCAGCAGCTCGTCCCGGGACTTTGTCGGGGAGCTGTTTTTT
d_call: .; cdr3_length: 17; clone_size: .; v_call: TRBV7-9; j_call: TRBJ2-3; cdr3_aa: CASSLILAEASTDTQYF; cdr3_nt: TGTGCCAGCAGCTTAATTTTAGCGGAGGCGTCCACAGATACGCAGTATTTT
d_call: .; cdr3_length: 16; clone_size: .; v_call: TRBV19; j_call: TRBJ2-1; cdr3_aa: CASSPSRGSSYNEQFF; cdr3_nt: TGTGCCAGTAGCCCGTCTAGGGGGAGCTCCTACAATGAGCAGTTCTTC
d_call: .; cdr3_length: 13; clone_size: .; v_call: TRBV10-2; j_call: TRBJ1-4; cdr3_aa: CASGRQLNEKLFF; cdr3_nt: TGCGCCAGCGGGCGGCAGCTTAATGAAAAACTGTTTTTT
d_call: TRBD1; cdr3_length: 14; clone_size: large; v_call: TRBV6-1; j_call: TRBJ1-2; cdr3_aa: CASSRQGTNYGYTF; cdr3_nt: TGTGCCAGCAGCCGACAGGGGACTAACTATGGCTACACCTTC
d_call: .; cdr3_length: 16; clone_size: .; v_call: TRBV14; j_call: TRBJ2-5; cdr3_aa: CASTRRGRDPQETQYF; cdr3_nt: TGTGCCAGCACCCGAAGGGGGCGGGACCCCCAAGAGACCCAGTACTTC
d_call: .; cdr3_length: 14; clone_size: .; v_call: TRBV20-1; j_call: TRBJ1-4; cdr3_aa: CSARVDTLGEKLFF; cdr3_nt: TGCAGTGCTAGGGTCGACACGTTGGGTGAAAAACTGTTTTTT
d_call: .; cdr3_length: 11; clone_size: .; v_call: TRBV29-1; j_call: TRBJ1-1; cdr3_aa: CSVESNTEAFF; cdr3_nt: TGCAGCGTTGAGTCGAACACTGAAGCTTTCTTT